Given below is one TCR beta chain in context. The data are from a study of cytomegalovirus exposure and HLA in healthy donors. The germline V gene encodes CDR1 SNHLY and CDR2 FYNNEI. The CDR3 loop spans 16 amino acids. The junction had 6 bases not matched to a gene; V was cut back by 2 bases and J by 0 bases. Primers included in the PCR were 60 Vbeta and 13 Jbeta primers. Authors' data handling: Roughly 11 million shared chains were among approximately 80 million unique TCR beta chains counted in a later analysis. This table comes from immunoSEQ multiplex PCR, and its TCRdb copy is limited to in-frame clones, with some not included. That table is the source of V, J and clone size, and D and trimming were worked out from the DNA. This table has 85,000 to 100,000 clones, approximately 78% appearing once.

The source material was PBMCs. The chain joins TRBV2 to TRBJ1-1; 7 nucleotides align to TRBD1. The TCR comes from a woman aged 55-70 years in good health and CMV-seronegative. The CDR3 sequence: CASSEMGTAMNTEAFF. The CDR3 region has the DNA TGTGCCAGCAGTGAAATGGGGACAGCTATGAACACTGAAGCTTTCTTT. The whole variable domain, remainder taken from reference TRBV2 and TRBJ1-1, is EPEVTQTPSHQVTQMGQEVILRCVPISNHLYFYWYRQILGQKVEFLVSFYNNEISEKSEIFDDQFSVERPDGSNFTLKIRSTKLEDSAMYFCASSEMGTAMNTEAFFGQGTRLTVV.